This T cell receptor beta chain was sequenced in a study of Ad26.COV2.S vaccination and SARS-CoV-2 variants. Generated by immunoSEQ multiplex PCR, the TCRdb table keeps only in-frame clones and is missing some. This table holds approximately 90,000 clones, approximately 81% found once. The V gene's germline CDR1 is SGDLS and CDR2 YYNGEE. The CDR3 consists of 16 residues. Between the trimmed V and J ends, which lost 3 bases and 0 bases, there was a span of 12 bases. The TCR sequence derives from a human donor who had recovered from COVID-19. This sequence joins TRBV9 and TRBJ1-4; weak D call: TRBD1 (5 bases). Sequenced material: peripheral blood, taken after recovery from COVID-19. CDR3 nucleotide sequence: TGTGCCAGCAGCGGCGGACAAGATGCAACTAATGAAAAACTGTTTTTT. Its protein product is CASSGGQDATNEKLFF.